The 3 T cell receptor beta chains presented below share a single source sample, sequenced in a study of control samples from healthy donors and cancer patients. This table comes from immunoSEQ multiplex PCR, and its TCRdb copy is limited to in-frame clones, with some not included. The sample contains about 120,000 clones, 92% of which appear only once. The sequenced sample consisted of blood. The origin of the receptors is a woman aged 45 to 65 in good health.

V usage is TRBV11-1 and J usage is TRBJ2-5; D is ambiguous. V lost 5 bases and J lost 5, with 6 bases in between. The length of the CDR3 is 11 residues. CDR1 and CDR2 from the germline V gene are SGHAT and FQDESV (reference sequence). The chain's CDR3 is CASSRTETQYF. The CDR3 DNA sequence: TGTGCCAGCAGCAGAACTGAGACCCAGTACTTC.

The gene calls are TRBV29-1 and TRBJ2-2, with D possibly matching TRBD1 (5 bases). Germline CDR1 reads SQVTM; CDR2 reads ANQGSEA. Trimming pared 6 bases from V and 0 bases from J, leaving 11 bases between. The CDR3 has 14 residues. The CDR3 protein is CSVRRQTNTGELFF. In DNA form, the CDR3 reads TGCAGCGTGAGGAGACAGACGAACACCGGGGAGCTGTTTTTT.

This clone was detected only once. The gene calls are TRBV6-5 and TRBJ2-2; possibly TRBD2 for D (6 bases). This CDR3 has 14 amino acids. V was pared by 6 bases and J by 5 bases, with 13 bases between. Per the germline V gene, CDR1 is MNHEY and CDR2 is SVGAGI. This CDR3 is CASRTGVGTGELFF. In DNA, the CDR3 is TGTGCCAGCAGGACGGGAGTAGGGACCGGGGAGCTGTTTTTT.